This T cell receptor beta chain stems from a study of T cell responses to AZD1222 COVID-19 vaccine. This clone occurred once. Profiling relied on immunoSEQ multiplex PCR, and the TCRdb table lists in-frame clones only, not all of them. The sample lists 120,000 or so clones, about 85% occurring once. This clonotype originated in an adult in good health. The input for sequencing was peripheral blood, taken on day 0 of AZD1222 vaccination.

CDR3 DNA: TGCAGTGCTAGTGCCTCTAGCGGGAGTCGGGGAGATACGCAGTATTTT. Translating it yields CSASASSGSRGDTQYF. V gene TRBV20-1 combines with J gene TRBJ2-3; 10 nucleotides match TRBD2. V lost 3 bases and J lost 5; bases outside the gene matches: 11. Per germline, CDR1 DFQATT and CDR2 SNEGSKA (reference sequence). The CDR3 extends over 16 amino acids.